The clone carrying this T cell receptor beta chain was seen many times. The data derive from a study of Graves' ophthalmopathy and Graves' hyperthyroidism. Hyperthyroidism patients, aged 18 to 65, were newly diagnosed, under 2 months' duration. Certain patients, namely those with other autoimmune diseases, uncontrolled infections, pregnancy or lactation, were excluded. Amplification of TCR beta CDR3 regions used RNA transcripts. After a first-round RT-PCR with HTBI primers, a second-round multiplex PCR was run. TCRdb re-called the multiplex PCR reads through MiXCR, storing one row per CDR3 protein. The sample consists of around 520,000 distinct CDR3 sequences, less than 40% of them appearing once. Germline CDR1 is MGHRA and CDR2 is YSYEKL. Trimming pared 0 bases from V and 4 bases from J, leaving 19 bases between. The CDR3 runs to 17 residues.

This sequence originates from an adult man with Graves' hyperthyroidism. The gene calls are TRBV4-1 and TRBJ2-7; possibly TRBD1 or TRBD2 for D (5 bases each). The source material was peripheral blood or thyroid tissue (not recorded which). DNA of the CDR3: TGCGCCAGCAGCCAAGATCGCGAAAGTGGGACCGTATACGAGCAGTACTTC. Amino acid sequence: CASSQDRESGTVYEQYF.